In this sample, the clone carrying this T cell receptor (beta chain) turned up many times. The data originate from a study of T-cell reconstitution after alpha-beta-depleted transplantation in children. A library of TCRbeta sequences, prepared with unique molecular identifiers, was generated. TCRdb recomputed calls from the PCR reads with MiXCR, one row per CDR3 protein. The data show about 690,000 distinct CDR3 sequences, around 17% seen once. After removal of 0 bases from V and 8 bases from J, the junction contained 5 bases not matched to a gene. CDR3 length: 15 residues. Germline lookup yields CDR1 LGHNA and CDR2 YSLEER.

This receptor was taken from a human donor who donated a stem cell graft to a child with acute myeloid leukemia. The sample consisted of PBMCs from the stem cell graft donor, taken from the stem cell graft. The chain employs TRBV4-3 and TRBJ1-5; 9 bases map to TRBD1. The CDR3, as DNA: TGCGCCAGCAGCCAAGAGTGGGGACAGGGAAAGCCCCAGCATTTT. This gives the protein CASSQEWGQGKPQHF.